The 18 T cell receptor beta chains below all came from one sample that was sequenced in a study of T-cell reconstitution after alpha-beta-depleted transplantation in children. Molecular barcoding with unique molecular identifiers was used for the TCRbeta library. TCRdb used MiXCR to reprocess the PCR reads, holding one entry per CDR3 protein. The sample has a few hundred thousand distinct CDR3 sequences; roughly a quarter are singletons. Specimen: PBMCs, collected before TCRalphabeta/CD19-depleted stem cell transplant. The source of these receptors is a boy under two years old with Wiskott-Aldrich syndrome, due to receive a stem cell transplant.

There are a few counts of this clonotype. This chain links TRBV10-2 with TRBJ2-7, with unresolved D. The CDR3 is 14 amino acids. V was clipped by 4 bases and J by 2 bases, with 12 bases between them. Germline CDR1 reads WSHSY; CDR2 reads SAAADI. CDR3 DNA sequence: TGCGCCAGCAGTGGGACCCTCCTTCCCTACGAGCAGTACTTC. Translated: CASSGTLLPYEQYF.

The chain recombines TRBV15 with TRBJ2-1; 10 bases align to TRBD2. CDR1 LNHNV and CDR2 YYDKDF come from the germline V gene (reference sequence). The CDR3 runs to 20 residues. V trimming: 0 bases; J trimming: 1 base; junction bases outside the gene matches: 12. CDR3: CATSRDRGLAGAGSYNEQFF. The CDR3 nucleotides read TGTGCCACCAGCAGAGATCGAGGGCTAGCGGGAGCGGGTTCCTACAATGAGCAGTTCTTC.

J is TRBJ2-7 and V is TRBV5-1; TRBD1 aligns across 9 bases. CDR1 SGHRS and CDR2 YFSETQ come from the germline V gene. Losses at the gene ends were 6 bases for V and 7 bases for J; bases not matched to a gene: 5. The CDR3 length is 12 residues. The CDR3 bases are TGCGCCAGCACCGCCGGGACAGGGGAGCAGTACTTC. It translates to CASTAGTGEQYF.

A few counts support this clonotype. This chain uses TRBV4-1 with TRBJ2-1; 8 bases agree with TRBD2. CDR3 size: 15 residues. CDR1 is MGHRA and CDR2 is YSYEKL in the germline V gene. After removal of 1 base from V and 4 bases from J, the junction contained 3 bases not matched to a gene. This chain's CDR3 is CASSQGAGVYNEQFF. CDR3 nucleotide sequence: TGCGCCAGCAGCCAAGGAGCGGGAGTTTACAATGAGCAGTTCTTC.

The chain carries TRBV5-1 and TRBJ1-1, with D uncertain. Trimming cost V 3 bases and J 3 bases, with 9 bases left between them. Germline V gene sequence: CDR1 SGHRS, CDR2 YFSETQ. CDR3 size: 13 residues. Here the CDR3 reads CASSWEGDTEAFF. DNA for the CDR3: TGCGCCAGCAGCTGGGAGGGAGACACTGAAGCTTTCTTT.

This clonotype was observed a few times. The J gene is TRBJ2-2, the V gene TRBV5-1; no clear D. The CDR3 is 14 amino acids. V lost 0 bases, J lost 6 bases, and 9 bases lay in between. Germline CDR1 SGHRS, CDR2 YFSETQ. CDR3 DNA sequence: TGCGCCAGCAGCTTGGTTCCGTTACCCGGGGAGCTGTTTTTT. This sequence encodes CASSLVPLPGELFF.

This clonotype was seen a handful of times. The V call is TRBV28, the J call TRBJ2-2; D tentatively reads TRBD1 or TRBD2 (6 bases each). Germline CDR1 MDHEN, CDR2 SYDVKM. The CDR3 covers 15 residues. V was trimmed by 3 bases and J by 3 bases, leaving 11 bases between them. The CDR3 DNA reads TGTGCCAGCAGTTTGGACCGGGGGCACACCGGGGAGCTGTTTTTT. It is translated as CASSLDRGHTGELFF.

V and J are TRBV19 and TRBJ2-7; 10 bases line up with TRBD1. Germline CDR1 LNHDA, CDR2 SQIVND (reference sequence). V lost 3 bases and J lost 7; bases outside the gene matches: 12. This CDR3 has 16 amino acids. The CDR3 region is CASSMQTGTGAREQYF. CDR3 bases: TGTGCCAGTAGTATGCAGACCGGGACAGGGGCTCGGGAGCAGTACTTC.

This clonotype was seen a handful of times. The rearrangement joins TRBV24-1 to TRBJ2-1, with TRBD1 as a possible D gene (6 bases). This CDR3 contains 13 residues. Germline CDR1 and CDR2: KGHDR and SFDVKD. Trimming took off 4 bases at V and 10 bases at J, with 13 bases between the two ends. Written as DNA, the CDR3 is TGTGCCACCAGTGACTCCACAGGGCACGAGCAGTTCTTC. As protein: CATSDSTGHEQFF.

V is TRBV6-5 and J is TRBJ2-3; perhaps TRBD1 as D (6 bases). V shed 3 bases and J shed 1 base, with 14 bases lying between them. The CDR3 is made up of 16 amino acids. Germline V gives CDR1 MNHEY, CDR2 SVGAGI. CDR3 sequence: CASSYLGWGRTDTQYF. The CDR3 DNA reads as TGTGCCAGCAGTTATCTTGGTTGGGGGCGCACAGATACGCAGTATTTT.

The V and J genes are TRBV10-3 and TRBJ2-1, with 9 bases identical to TRBD2. The V gene end was trimmed by 2 bases and the J gene end by 8 bases; junction bases not matched to a gene: 7. The germline V gene encodes CDR1 ENHRY and CDR2 SYGVKD. The CDR3 is 15 amino acids. CDR3 nucleotides: TGTGCCATCAGTGAGGCGGGAGGGCCTCGTGATGAGCAGTTCTTC. It is translated as CAISEAGGPRDEQFF.

The rearrangement joins TRBV4-2 to TRBJ1-4; 8 bases agree with TRBD1. The CDR3 is made up of 18 amino acids. Germline CDR1 is LGHNA and CDR2 is YNFKEQ. The J segment lost 8 bases and the V segment lost 0 bases, leaving 14 bases of the junction unmatched. The CDR3 DNA is TGTGCCAGCAGCCAAGATCTATTAGGGACAGGCGGGAAAGAAAAACTGTTTTTT. Protein product: CASSQDLLGTGGKEKLFF.

The rearrangement joins TRBV25-1 to TRBJ2-1, with 8 bases that match TRBD2. The length of the CDR3 is 17 residues. With 1 base clipped from V and 1 base from J, the junction kept 6 bases outside the gene matches. In germline, CDR1 is MGHDK, CDR2 SYGVNS. CDR3 amino acids: CASSEFRLALSYNEQFF. The CDR3 DNA sequence: TGTGCCAGCAGTGAATTCCGACTAGCGCTTTCCTACAATGAGCAGTTCTTC. Full variable domain (outside the CDR3, taken from reference TRBV25-1 and TRBJ2-1): EADIYQTPRYLVIGTGKKITLECSQTMGHDKMYWYQQDPGMELHLIHYSYGVNSTEKGDLSSESTVSRIRTEHFPLTLESARPSHTSQYLCASSEFRLALSYNEQFFGPGTRLTVL.

This sequence joins TRBV28 and TRBJ2-5; 9 bases fit TRBD1. With V trimmed by 5 bases and J by 6 bases, 13 bases remained unmatched. This CDR3 is built from 16 residues. Germline V gene sequence: CDR1 MDHEN, CDR2 SYDVKM. In nucleotides, the CDR3 is TGTGCCAGCAGTCCAGAGGGACAGGGAGGGCGAAAGACCCAGTACTTC. Its protein product is CASSPEGQGGRKTQYF.

The gene calls are TRBV5-1 and TRBJ2-2; perhaps TRBD2 as D (6 bases). Germline CDR1 and CDR2: SGHRS and YFSETQ. This CDR3 region has 12 residues. Trimming left V 7 bases short and J 4 bases short, with 8 bases between. CDR3 sequence (DNA): TGCGCCAGCGGGAGGAGCACCGGGGAGCTGTTTTTT. It yields the protein CASGRSTGELFF.

This clonotype has a handful of counts. The V gene is TRBV29-1, the J gene TRBJ2-5; D gene uncertain. The CDR3 is made up of 11 amino acids. V was trimmed by 3 bases and J by 4 bases, leaving 6 bases between them. Germline V gene lookup returns CDR1 SQVTM and CDR2 ANQGSEA. The CDR3 loop reads CSVEDGETQYF. CDR3 DNA sequence: TGCAGCGTTGAGGACGGAGAGACCCAGTACTTC. Complete variable domain (other parts from reference TRBV29-1 and TRBJ2-5): SAVISQKPSRDICQRGTSLTIQCQVDSQVTMMFWYRQQPGQSLTLIATANQGSEATYESGFVIDKFPISRPNLTFSTLTVSNMSPEDSSIYLCSVEDGETQYFGPGTRLLVL.

About this clonotype itself: One end of the junction is discordant with germline, which a read error may explain. The chain carries TRBV5-1 and TRBJ2-6; possible D gene TRBD1, 5 bases. Germline CDR1 and CDR2: SGHRS and YFSETQ. The CDR3 has 14 amino acids. The CDR3 reads CASRAPAGANGLTF. The CDR3 coding sequence is TGCGCCAGCAGAGCTCCTGCTGGGGCCAACGGCCTGACTTTC.

Only a few counts were recorded for this clonotype. The V call is TRBV20-1, the J call TRBJ2-3, with 9 bases fitting TRBD1. V lost 3 bases to trimming and J lost 4 bases; unmatched junction nucleotides: 8. Germline V gene lookup returns CDR1 DFQATT and CDR2 SNEGSKA (reference sequence). This CDR3 comprises 15 residues. The CDR3 spells CSASKGTGSADTQYF. DNA of the CDR3: TGCAGTGCTAGTAAGGGGACAGGGAGTGCAGATACGCAGTATTTT.